The 3 T cell receptor beta chains below all came from one sample that was sequenced in a study of Graves' ophthalmopathy and Graves' hyperthyroidism. Amplification of the TCR beta CDR3 regions used RNA transcripts (as template). First-round RT-PCR used HTBI primers; second-round multiplex PCR followed. TCRdb called the multiplex PCR reads again in MiXCR, with one record for every CDR3 protein. The sample lists hundreds of thousands of distinct CDR3 sequences, around 42% occurring once. The sequenced material came from peripheral blood. The receptors shown here come from an adult man with Graves' ophthalmopathy.

The genes are TRBV12-3 or TRBV12-4 and TRBJ2-5, with D uncertain. This CDR3 region has 11 residues. V gave up 6 bases and J gave up 1 base, with 3 bases separating them. CDR3: CASRPQETQYF. The CDR3 nucleotides read TGTGCCAGCAGACCCCAAGAGACCCAGTACTTC.

This clonotype was picked up a small number of times. This rearrangement joins TRBV20-1 to TRBJ1-3; D not resolved. Germline V gives CDR1 DFQATT, CDR2 SNEGSKA (reference sequence). Trimming stripped 5 bases from V and 4 bases from J, with 6 bases between. The CDR3 length is 11 residues. CDR3: CSAYGGNTIYF. CDR3 sequence (DNA): TGCAGTGCTTACGGCGGAAACACCATATATTTT.

The V and J genes are TRBV3-1 and TRBJ1-2, with a possible D match to TRBD1 (5 bases). The CDR3 consists of 14 residues. Trimming stripped 1 base from V and 8 bases from J, with 14 bases between. Germline CDR1 and CDR2: LGHDT and YNNKEL (reference sequence). The CDR3 spells CASSQARGTGGYTF. DNA for the CDR3: TGTGCCAGCAGCCAAGCGCGGGGAACAGGCGGCTACACCTTC.